The rows below give T cell receptor beta chains drawn from one sample of a study of OX40 agonist ivuxolimab in advanced cancers. Here immunoSEQ multiplex PCR was the method, and the copy in TCRdb shows in-frame clones only, minus some. The table has about 65,000 clones, around 93% seen once; the top ten hold around 1.8%. Sequenced material: CD4+ or CD8+ T cells sorted from blood, taken in a trial of the OX40 agonist ivuxolimab. All receptors come from an adult with an advanced solid tumor such as melanoma, head and neck, liver or kidney cancer. CDR3s leave out the opening cysteine and the closing phenylalanine or tryptophan. The order of the fields is CDR3 protein, CDR3 length, J gene, V gene, clone size. The listing skips clone size in some rows; elsewhere it reads once, few, many or a size class.

CDR3: ASSNVNEKLF
length: 10
J: TRBJ1-4
V: TRBV19
size: .

CDR3: ATSPGGEPNYGYT
length: 13
J: TRBJ1-2
V: TRBV19
size: .

CDR3: ASSLFTGDQPQH
length: 12
J: TRBJ1-5
V: TRBV28
size: .

CDR3: ASSTRTETDTQY
length: 12
J: TRBJ2-3
V: TRBV6-1
size: .

CDR3: ASSYAPYNSPLH
length: 12
J: TRBJ1-6
V: TRBV6-5
size: .

CDR3: ASSLRAGGQETQY
length: 13
J: TRBJ2-5
V: TRBV4-2
size: .

CDR3: ASSLANTDTQY
length: 11
J: TRBJ2-3
V: TRBV7-3
size: .

CDR3: ASSPWEYQPQH
length: 11
J: TRBJ1-5
V: TRBV7-2
size: few

CDR3: ATSRDVSSNQPQH
length: 13
J: TRBJ1-5
V: TRBV15
size: .

CDR3: ASRLGTSGRVDTQY
length: 14
J: TRBJ2-3
V: TRBV2
size: once

CDR3: ASSQELRGEYNEQF
length: 14
J: TRBJ2-1
V: TRBV4-2
size: .

CDR3: ASSVTSEFYEQY
length: 12
J: TRBJ2-7
V: TRBV9
size: .

CDR3: ASSPGQGYTEAF
length: 12
J: TRBJ1-1
V: TRBV18
size: .

CDR3: ASRGLDTQY
length: 9
J: TRBJ2-3
V: TRBV6-5
size: .

CDR3: ASSNLPGQGSPNTEAF
length: 16
J: TRBJ1-1
V: TRBV28
size: .

CDR3: ASSPPFRGEQY
length: 11
J: TRBJ2-7
V: TRBV18
size: .

CDR3: ASSADRGSYGYT
length: 12
J: TRBJ1-2
V: TRBV7-9
size: .

CDR3: ASSDSNREANTGELF
length: 15
J: TRBJ2-2
V: TRBV6-1
size: .

CDR3: ASSPQGKMNTEAF
length: 13
J: TRBJ1-1
V: TRBV6-5
size: .

CDR3: ASSLLGLATEQC
length: 12
J: TRBJ2-7
V: TRBV28
size: once

CDR3: ASSSPYEQY
length: 9
J: TRBJ2-7
V: TRBV6-1
size: .

CDR3: ASRTQETQY
length: 9
J: TRBJ2-5
V: TRBV27
size: .

CDR3: ASSREGTQAF
length: 10
J: TRBJ1-1
V: TRBV19
size: .

CDR3: ASSPGTSSYEQY
length: 12
J: TRBJ2-7
V: TRBV27
size: once

CDR3: ASRKIGSDEQF
length: 11
J: TRBJ2-1
V: TRBV6-6
size: .

CDR3: AIRDLGQGEETQY
length: 13
J: TRBJ2-5
V: TRBV10-3
size: .

CDR3: ASKTTQGVHEQY
length: 12
J: TRBJ2-7
V: TRBV2
size: .

CDR3: ASSLGVANGDEKLF
length: 14
J: TRBJ1-4
V: TRBV5-1
size: .

CDR3: ASRGAGGGLNEQF
length: 13
J: TRBJ2-1
V: TRBV28
size: .

CDR3: ASSLQGYGYT
length: 10
J: TRBJ1-2
V: TRBV28
size: .

CDR3: AWGFLPRTGRSAEQY
length: 15
J: TRBJ2-7
V: TRBV30
size: .

CDR3: ASSITGDRNQPQH
length: 13
J: TRBJ1-5
V: TRBV5-1
size: .

CDR3: ASSQAGQGSNTGELF
length: 15
J: TRBJ2-2
V: TRBV4-1
size: .

CDR3: AWSVWGNTEAF
length: 11
J: TRBJ1-1
V: TRBV30
size: few

CDR3: ASSVSSGQETQY
length: 12
J: TRBJ2-5
V: TRBV6-1
size: once

CDR3: ASSYSTKNIQY
length: 11
J: TRBJ2-4
V: TRBV6-6
size: .

CDR3: ASSSLGAGQPQH
length: 12
J: TRBJ1-5
V: TRBV5-4
size: once

CDR3: ASSTVPGGITDTQY
length: 14
J: TRBJ2-3
V: TRBV4-2
size: .

CDR3: ASRVRVGNTEAF
length: 12
J: TRBJ1-1
V: TRBV2
size: .

CDR3: ASSLEGTENSPLH
length: 13
J: TRBJ1-6
V: TRBV11-3
size: .

CDR3: ASRGSGSEQY
length: 10
J: TRBJ2-7
V: TRBV6-5
size: .

CDR3: ASSKAQGIDEQF
length: 12
J: TRBJ2-1
V: TRBV19
size: .

CDR3: ATYHGGSSGANTGELF
length: 16
J: TRBJ2-2
V: TRBV5-1
size: .

CDR3: ASSLSNTGELF
length: 11
J: TRBJ2-2
V: TRBV28
size: .

CDR3: ATQPDRAANYGYT
length: 13
J: TRBJ1-2
V: TRBV15
size: .

CDR3: ASGVVRGETQY
length: 11
J: TRBJ2-5
V: TRBV2
size: .

CDR3: ASSTLGGSETQY
length: 12
J: TRBJ2-5
V: TRBV19
size: .

CDR3: ASSESGYADTQY
length: 12
J: TRBJ2-3
V: TRBV11-2
size: once

CDR3: ASEAGGHYEQY
length: 11
J: TRBJ2-7
V: TRBV6-1
size: .

CDR3: AWAKGLAGVNEQF
length: 13
J: TRBJ2-1
V: TRBV30
size: .

CDR3: ASSPPGQENYEQY
length: 13
J: TRBJ2-7
V: TRBV18
size: .

CDR3: ASSDRGGSTDTQY
length: 13
J: TRBJ2-3
V: TRBV10-1
size: .

CDR3: AISSGQADEQY
length: 11
J: TRBJ2-7
V: TRBV10-3
size: .